The 31 T cell receptor beta chains reported below all come from one sample, sequenced in a study of blood T cell repertoires in COVID-19. Profiling relied on immunoSEQ multiplex PCR, and the TCRdb table lists in-frame clones only, not all of them. The data hold approximately 150,000 clones, with roughly 80% observed a single time. The sequenced material came from PBMCs or T cells enriched from blood (not recorded which). The receptor source for this set is a woman between 40 and 55 years old with acute COVID-19.

The chain combines TRBV27 with TRBJ1-4, with a possible D match to TRBD1 (5 bases). CDR1 is MNHEY, CDR2 SMNVEV, per germline (reference sequence). Trimming left V 2 bases short and J 8 bases short, with 12 bases between. This CDR3 comprises 14 residues. The CDR3 loop is CASSLQGGREKLFF. CDR3 sequence (DNA): TGTGCCAGCAGTTTACAGGGAGGGCGGGAAAAACTGTTTTTT.

V usage is TRBV30 and J usage is TRBJ2-1; 13 nucleotides align to TRBD2. Per the germline V gene, CDR1 is GTSNPN and CDR2 is SVGIG (reference sequence). This CDR3 is built from 17 residues. J was trimmed by 10 bases and V by 7 bases; bases with no gene match: 19. CDR3 bases: TGTGCCTTTCTCTTTCCACTAGCGGGAGGGCGATACAGGGAGCAGTTCTTC. It is translated as CAFLFPLAGGRYREQFF.

The chain joins TRBV9 to TRBJ2-6, with a weak D call TRBD1 (6 bases). V gave up 0 bases and J gave up 0 bases, with 16 bases separating them. Germline V gene sequence: CDR1 SGDLS, CDR2 YYNGEE. CDR3 length: 19 residues. The DNA for the CDR3 is TGTGCCAGCAGCGTAGCTCAATGGGGGCTCGGCTCTGGGGCCAACGTCCTGACTTTC. Its translation: CASSVAQWGLGSGANVLTF.

The rearrangement joins TRBV3-1 (or the pseudogene TRBV3-2) to TRBJ1-2; perhaps TRBD1 as D (6 bases). Germline loops: CDR1 LGHDT, CDR2 YNNKEL (reference sequence). The CDR3 is made up of 14 amino acids. V lost 0 bases and J 7 bases, leaving 12 bases between the germline ends. In DNA form, the CDR3 reads TGTGCCAGCAGCCAAGAGCCAACAGGGAGTGGCTACACCTTC. It specifies CASSQEPTGSGYTF.

V usage is TRBV7-9 and J usage is TRBJ2-2, with 9 bases that match TRBD2. Germline loops: CDR1 SEHNR, CDR2 FQNEAQ (reference sequence). V was pared by 4 bases and J by 6 bases, with 0 bases of the junction left unmatched. This CDR3 contains 13 residues. CDR3 residues: CASSWTSAGELFF. CDR3 sequence (DNA): TGTGCCAGCAGCTGGACTAGCGCCGGGGAGCTGTTTTTT. Looking up the rest from reference TRBV7-9 and TRBJ2-2 gives the full variable domain: DTGVSQNPRHKITKRGQNVTFRCDPISEHNRLYWYRQTLGQGPEFLTYFQNEAQLEKSRLLSDRFSAERPKGSFSTLEIQRTEQGDSAMYLCASSWTSAGELFFGEGSRLTVL.

This chain joins TRBV7-3 and TRBJ2-1, with 15 bases identical to TRBD2. This CDR3 region has 16 residues. V shed 4 bases and J 7 bases; nucleotides not matched to a gene: 5. Per germline, CDR1 SGHTA and CDR2 FQGTGA. This CDR3 is CASSSRTSGRVNEQFF. CDR3 bases: TGTGCCAGCAGCTCCCGGACTAGCGGGAGGGTAAATGAGCAGTTCTTC. Variable domain in full (rest from reference TRBV7-3 and TRBJ2-1): GAGVSQTPSNKVTEKGKYVELRCDPISGHTALYWYRQSLGQGPEFLIYFQGTGAADDSGLPNDRFFAVRPEGSVSTLKIQRTERGDSAVYLCASSSRTSGRVNEQFFGPGTRLTVL.

The V gene is TRBV3-1 (or the pseudogene TRBV3-2), the J gene TRBJ2-3, with TRBD1 as a possible D gene (5 bases). CDR3 length: 14 residues. Germline CDR1 and CDR2: LGHDT and YNNKEL (reference sequence). V was cut by 4 bases and J by 8 bases, with 16 bases left in between. DNA of the CDR3: TGTGCCAGCAGCCCCTTTTACCAGCAGGGTACGCAGTATTTT. It encodes CASSPFYQQGTQYF.

The chain has TRBV9 and TRBJ2-3; weak D call: TRBD2 (6 bases). CDR1 is SGDLS, CDR2 YYNGEE, per germline. The CDR3 consists of 16 residues. V was trimmed by 0 bases and J by 1 base, leaving 12 bases between them. The CDR3 sequence: CASSVDRAGGTDTQYF. CDR3 sequence (DNA): TGTGCCAGCAGCGTAGACAGAGCGGGCGGCACAGATACGCAGTATTTT.

The count of this clone is one. The chain uses TRBV30 and TRBJ1-1; D call uncertain. Trimming pared 1 base from V and 4 bases from J, leaving 13 bases between. Germline CDR1 reads GTSNPN; CDR2 reads SVGIG (reference sequence). The CDR3 is 14 residues long. CDR3 loop: CAWSGAGLSTEAFF. The CDR3, as DNA: TGTGCCTGGAGTGGGGCAGGCTTGAGCACTGAAGCTTTCTTT.

The V gene is TRBV24-1, the J gene TRBJ1-2, with D uncertain. Germline CDR1 reads KGHDR; CDR2 reads SFDVKD. The CDR3 covers 15 residues. V lost 5 bases to trimming and J lost 1 base, with 13 bases between them. CDR3 DNA: TGTGCCACCAGTGGGGGTATGGGGAGTAACTATGGCTACACCTTC. It yields the protein CATSGGMGSNYGYTF.

This clone has only one observation. This chain joins TRBV9 and TRBJ2-1; D is uncertain. Germline values: CDR1 SGDLS, CDR2 YYNGEE. V gave up 0 bases and J gave up 0 bases, with 10 bases separating them. This CDR3 region has 16 residues. CDR3 protein: CASSVGATHSYNEQFF. The CDR3 DNA follows: TGTGCCAGCAGCGTAGGGGCCACCCACTCCTACAATGAGCAGTTCTTC.

This chain uses TRBV27 with TRBJ1-2; D is possibly TRBD1 (5 bases). The CDR3 length is 13 residues. The germline gives CDR1 MNHEY, CDR2 SMNVEV (reference sequence). Trimming took 7 bases from V and 2 from J, leaving 11 bases between them. The CDR3 spells CASKGRSNYGYTF. The CDR3, as DNA: TGTGCCAGCAAGGGGCGGTCAAACTATGGCTACACCTTC.

V is TRBV5-1 and J is TRBJ2-3; 10 bases are a match to TRBD2. CDR1 SGHRS and CDR2 YFSETQ come from the germline V gene. The CDR3 spans 18 residues. The V and J ends lost 7 bases and 0 bases, in that order; junction bases with no gene match: 14. The CDR3 spells CASYDTSGDSVSTDTQYF. The CDR3, as DNA: TGCGCCAGCTACGACACTAGCGGGGACTCAGTAAGCACAGATACGCAGTATTTT.

J is TRBJ2-6 and V is TRBV28; 10 bases line up with TRBD1. The ends lost 8 bases at V and 4 bases at J; junction bases unmatched: 17. The CDR3 runs to 19 residues. From germline, CDR1 is MDHEN and CDR2 SYDVKM. Written as DNA, the CDR3 is TGTGCCAGCGCCGAACCGCCGGGACAGGGGAATGCCGGGGCCAACGTCCTGACTTTC. Translating gives CASAEPPGQGNAGANVLTF.

This clone was counted only a few times. The V and J genes are TRBV12-3 or TRBV12-4 and TRBJ2-2; D not resolved. This CDR3 is built from 13 residues. V was cut by 1 base and J by 6 bases, with 6 bases left in between. CDR3 amino acids: CASSLVVAGELFF. The CDR3 DNA reads TGTGCCAGCAGTTTAGTAGTCGCCGGGGAGCTGTTTTTT.

This chain connects TRBV5-1 to TRBJ2-1; 13 bases match TRBD2. Losses at the gene ends were 7 bases for V and 6 bases for J; bases not matched to a gene: 4. The germline CDR1 and CDR2 sequences are SGHRS and YFSETQ. The CDR3 contains 14 residues. In DNA, the CDR3 is TGCGCCAGCCGAGGACTAGCGGGAGTCAATGAGCAGTTCTTC. Protein product: CASRGLAGVNEQFF. The whole variable domain, filled in from reference TRBV5-1 and TRBJ2-1, reads KAGVTQTPRYLIKTRGQQVTLSCSPISGHRSVSWYQQTPGQGLQFLFEYFSETQRNKGNFPGRFSGRQFSNSRSEMNVSTLELGDSALYLCASRGLAGVNEQFFGPGTRLTVL.

In this sample, this clone turned up a few times. The V gene is TRBV7-8, the J gene TRBJ2-1, with unresolved D. The CDR3 covers 20 residues. Trimming took off 4 bases at V and 3 bases at J, with 28 bases between the two ends. Germline CDR1 and CDR2: SGHVS and FQNEAQ. DNA for the CDR3: TGTGCCAGCAGCTCCTCTCCAAGAGGTAGTACCTCAAAGCGCTACAATGAGCAGTTCTTC. It specifies CASSSSPRGSTSKRYNEQFF.

This chain links TRBV18 with TRBJ2-7; 7 bases are shared with TRBD1. V shed 8 bases and J 2 bases; nucleotides not matched to a gene: 6. The germline gives CDR1 KGHSH, CDR2 LQKENI. This CDR3 region has 13 residues. The CDR3 reads CASAVTGAYEQYV. CDR3 coding DNA: TGTGCCAGCGCCGTTACAGGGGCCTACGAGCAGTACGTC.

V gene TRBV16 combines with J gene TRBJ1-6; D perhaps matches TRBD1 (5 bases). The CDR3 has 13 amino acids. Per germline, CDR1 KGHSY and CDR2 FQNENV. With 4 bases removed from V and 10 bases from J, the gap between germline ends came to 11 bases. In DNA form, the CDR3 reads TGTGCCAGCAGCCTCGCGGGGGACTCACCCCTCCACTTT. As protein: CASSLAGDSPLHF. Filled out from reference TRBV16 and TRBJ1-6, the complete variable domain reads GEEVAQTPKHLVRGEGQKAKLYCAPIKGHSYVFWYQQVLKNEFKFLISFQNENVFDETGMPKERFSAKCLPNSPCSLEIQATKLEDSAVYFCASSLAGDSPLHFGNGTRLTVT.

The rearrangement joins TRBV30 to TRBJ2-1; D not certain. CDR1 and CDR2 from the germline V gene are GTSNPN and SVGIG (reference sequence). V lost 2 bases, J lost 4 bases, and 6 bases lay in between. The CDR3 runs 12 residues. CDR3 in amino acids: CAWSRSYNEQFF. CDR3 coding DNA: TGTGCCTGGAGTAGGAGTTACAATGAGCAGTTCTTC.

This chain joins TRBV30 and TRBJ1-2; possible D gene TRBD1, 5 bases. V gave up 3 bases and J gave up 4 bases, with 15 bases separating them. The germline V gene has CDR1 GTSNPN and CDR2 SVGIG (reference sequence). CDR3 size: 14 residues. CDR3 in DNA: TGTGCCTGGAGGCGGGGGAGTTATGGCTATGGCTACACCTTC. Translation: CAWRRGSYGYGYTF. The whole variable domain, filled in from reference TRBV30 and TRBJ1-2, reads SQTIHQWPATLVQPVGSPLSLECTVEGTSNPNLYWYRQAAGRGLQLLFYSVGIGQISSEVPQNLSASRPQDRQFILSSKKLLLSDSGFYLCAWRRGSYGYGYTFGSGTRLTVV.

V and J are TRBV6-5 and TRBJ2-7, with 10 bases lining up with TRBD1. Per germline, CDR1 MNHEY and CDR2 SVGAGI. Trimming took 10 bases from V and 4 from J; bases not matched to a gene: 10. This CDR3 region has 14 residues. The CDR3 is CATSKTGGLYEQYV. The CDR3 DNA follows: TGTGCCACCTCGAAGACAGGGGGCCTATACGAGCAGTACGTC.

In DNA, the CDR3 is TGTGCCAGCAGTGCCGGACTAGCAGTGTCTCAAGAGACCCAGTACTTC. Its translation: CASSAGLAVSQETQYF. The chain employs TRBV9 and TRBJ2-5; 8 positions match TRBD2. Per germline, CDR1 SGDLS and CDR2 YYNGEE. The CDR3 extends over 16 amino acids. The trim removed 5 bases at V and 2 bases at J, leaving 11 bases unmatched.

The chain uses TRBV18 and TRBJ1-3; D is uncertain. The CDR3 loop spans 18 amino acids. The germline V and J ends were trimmed by 6 bases and 0 bases, with 21 bases remaining between them. The V gene's germline CDR1 is KGHSH and CDR2 LQKENI. Here the CDR3 DNA reads TGTGCCAGCTCCCCTCTCAACCTAGAAGGCGGCTCTGGAAACACCATATATTTT. It yields the protein CASSPLNLEGGSGNTIYF.

The CDR3 DNA reads TGTGCCAGCAGCCCGGACAACTCCTACGAGCAGTACTTC. This translates into CASSPDNSYEQYF. The chain couples TRBV5-4 to TRBJ2-7; D is possibly TRBD1 (5 bases). Germline assignment: CDR1 SGHNT and CDR2 YYREEE (reference sequence). Trimming took 4 bases from V and 0 from J, leaving 8 bases between them. The CDR3 has 13 amino acids.

The rearrangement links TRBV9 to TRBJ2-3; 14 bases match TRBD2. V shed 2 bases, J shed 0 bases, and the junction held 8 bases outside the gene matches. The germline V gene has CDR1 SGDLS and CDR2 YYNGEE. The CDR3 contains 19 residues. In DNA form, the CDR3 reads TGTGCCAGCAGCGTTACCGGGACTAGCGGGAGAGGTAGCACAGATACGCAGTATTTT. Amino acid sequence: CASSVTGTSGRGSTDTQYF.

This chain links TRBV5-1 with TRBJ2-6, with 7 bases aligning to TRBD1. V was clipped by 2 bases and J by 0 bases; unmatched bases: 8. Germline V gene lookup returns CDR1 SGHRS and CDR2 YFSETQ. The CDR3 length is 18 residues. CDR3 nucleotides: TGCGCCAGCAGCTTCGGGACAGCGAGATCCTCTGGGGCCAACGTCCTGACTTTC. Translated, it gives CASSFGTARSSGANVLTF. The complete variable domain, with remaining parts taken from reference TRBV5-1 and TRBJ2-6, reads KAGVTQTPRYLIKTRGQQVTLSCSPISGHRSVSWYQQTPGQGLQFLFEYFSETQRNKGNFPGRFSGRQFSNSRSEMNVSTLELGDSALYLCASSFGTARSSGANVLTFGAGSRLTVL.

The chain is built from TRBV5-1 and TRBJ2-1; D perhaps matches TRBD2 (6 bases). The length of the CDR3 is 15 residues. Per the germline V gene, CDR1 is SGHRS and CDR2 is YFSETQ. V was shortened by 4 bases and J by 1 base, with 12 bases between the two germline ends. CDR3 region: CASSGGTVSYNEQFF. In DNA form, the CDR3 reads TGCGCCAGCAGCGGCGGGACTGTTTCCTACAATGAGCAGTTCTTC.

V usage is TRBV7-3 and J usage is TRBJ2-1, with 11 positions matching TRBD2. Germline-derived CDR1 and CDR2 are SGHTA and FQGTGA. V lost 0 bases, J lost 7 bases, and 5 bases stayed unmatched. CDR3 length equals 16 residues. CDR3 protein: CASSLTGLAGGNEQFF. The CDR3 bases are TGTGCCAGCAGCTTAACCGGACTAGCGGGTGGGAATGAGCAGTTCTTC.

V is TRBV6-5 and J is TRBJ2-4, with a tentative D call TRBD2 (5 bases). V lost 8 bases and J 0 bases, leaving 8 bases between the germline ends. The CDR3 runs to 13 residues. From germline, CDR1 is MNHEY and CDR2 SVGAGI. The CDR3: CASEGLAKNIQYF. CDR3 DNA: TGTGCCAGCGAGGGATTAGCCAAAAACATTCAGTACTTC.

A single count supports this clone. The genes are TRBV10-3 and TRBJ2-7; D may be TRBD1 (6 bases). V shed 10 bases and J shed 3 bases, with 16 bases lying between them. CDR1 and CDR2 (germline): ENHRY, SYGVKD. The CDR3 extends over 13 amino acids. The CDR3, as DNA: TGTGCCACCCAGCCCGCAGGGGACTACGAGCAGTACGTC. Its translation is CATQPAGDYEQYV.